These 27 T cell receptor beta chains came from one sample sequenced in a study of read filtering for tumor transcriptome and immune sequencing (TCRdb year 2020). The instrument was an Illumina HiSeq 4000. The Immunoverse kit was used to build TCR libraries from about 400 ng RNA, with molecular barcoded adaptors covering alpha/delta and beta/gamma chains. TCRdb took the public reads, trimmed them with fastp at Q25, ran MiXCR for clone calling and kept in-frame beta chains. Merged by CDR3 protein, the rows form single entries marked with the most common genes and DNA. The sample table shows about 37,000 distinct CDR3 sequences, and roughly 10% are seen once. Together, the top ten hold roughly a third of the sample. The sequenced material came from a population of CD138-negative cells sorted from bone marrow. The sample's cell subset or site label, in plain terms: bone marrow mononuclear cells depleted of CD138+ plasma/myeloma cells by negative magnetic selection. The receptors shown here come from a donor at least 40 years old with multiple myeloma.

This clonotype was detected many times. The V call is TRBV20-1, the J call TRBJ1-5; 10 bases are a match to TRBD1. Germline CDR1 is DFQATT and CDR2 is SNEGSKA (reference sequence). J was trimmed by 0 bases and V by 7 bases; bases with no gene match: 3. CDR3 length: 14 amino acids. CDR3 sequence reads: CSGRTGGSNQPQHF. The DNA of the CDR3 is TGCAGTGGACGGACAGGGGGTAGCAATCAGCCCCAGCATTTT.

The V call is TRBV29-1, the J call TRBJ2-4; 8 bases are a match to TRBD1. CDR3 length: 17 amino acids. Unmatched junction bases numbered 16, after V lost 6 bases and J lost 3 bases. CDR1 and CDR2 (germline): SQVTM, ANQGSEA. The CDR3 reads CSVDRDRSLLVKNIQYF. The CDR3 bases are TGCAGCGTGGATCGGGACAGGAGTTTGCTAGTCAAAAACATTCAGTACTTC.

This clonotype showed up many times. In DNA, the CDR3 is TGTGCCAGCAGCGGGGATCCTACCTACAATGAGCAGTTCTTC. This gives the protein CASSGDPTYNEQFF. This chain connects TRBV2 to TRBJ2-1; perhaps TRBD2 as D (5 bases). Germline V gene sequence: CDR1 SNHLY, CDR2 FYNNEI. The V end lost 6 bases, the J end lost 2 bases, and 11 bases lay between the germline ends. The CDR3 is 14 residues long.

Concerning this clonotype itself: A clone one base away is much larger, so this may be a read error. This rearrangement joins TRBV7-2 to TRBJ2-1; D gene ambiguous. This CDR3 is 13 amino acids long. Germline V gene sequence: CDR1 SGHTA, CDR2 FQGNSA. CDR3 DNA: TGTGCCAGCAGCTTCGCTAACTACGATGAGCAGTTCTTC. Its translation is CASSFANYDEQFF.

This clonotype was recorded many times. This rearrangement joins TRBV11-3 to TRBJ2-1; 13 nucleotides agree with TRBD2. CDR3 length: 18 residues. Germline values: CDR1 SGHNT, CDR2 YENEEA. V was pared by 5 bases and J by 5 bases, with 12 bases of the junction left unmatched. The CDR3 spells CASSGGTSGEAFHNEQFF. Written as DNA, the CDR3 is TGTGCCAGCAGCGGGGGGACTAGCGGGGAGGCATTCCACAATGAGCAGTTCTTC.

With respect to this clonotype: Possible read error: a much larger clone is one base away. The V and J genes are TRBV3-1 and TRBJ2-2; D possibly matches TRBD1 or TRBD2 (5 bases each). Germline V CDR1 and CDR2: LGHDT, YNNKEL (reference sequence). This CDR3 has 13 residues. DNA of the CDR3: TGTGCCAGCAGCCAAGCGGACACCGGGGAGCAGTTTTTT. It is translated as CASSQADTGEQFF.

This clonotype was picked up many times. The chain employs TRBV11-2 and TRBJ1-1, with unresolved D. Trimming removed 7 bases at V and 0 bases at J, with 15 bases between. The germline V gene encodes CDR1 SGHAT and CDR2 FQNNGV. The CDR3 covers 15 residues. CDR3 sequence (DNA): TGTGCCAGCACCCCGGGGAGGGTAATGAACACTGAAGCTTTCTTT. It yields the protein CASTPGRVMNTEAFF.

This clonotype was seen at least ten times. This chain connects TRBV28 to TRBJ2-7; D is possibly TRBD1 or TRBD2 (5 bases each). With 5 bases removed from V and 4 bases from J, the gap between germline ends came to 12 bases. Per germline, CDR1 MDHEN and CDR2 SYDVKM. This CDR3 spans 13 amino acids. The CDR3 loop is CASSVPGAYEQYF. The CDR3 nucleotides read TGTGCCAGCAGTGTGCCCGGGGCTTACGAGCAGTACTTC.

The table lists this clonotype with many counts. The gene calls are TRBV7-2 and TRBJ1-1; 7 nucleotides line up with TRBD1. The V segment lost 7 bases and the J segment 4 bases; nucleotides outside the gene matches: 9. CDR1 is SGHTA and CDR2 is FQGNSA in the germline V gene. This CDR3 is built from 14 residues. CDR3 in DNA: TGTGCCAGCATGCTTACAGGGGTCGGCACTGAAGCTTTCTTT. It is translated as CASMLTGVGTEAFF. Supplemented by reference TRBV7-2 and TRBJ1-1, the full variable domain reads GAGVSQSPSNKVTEKGKDVELRCDPISGHTALYWYRQSLGQGLEFLIYFQGNSAPDKSGLPSDRFSAERTGGSVSTLTIQRTQQEDSAVYLCASMLTGVGTEAFFGQGTRLTVV.

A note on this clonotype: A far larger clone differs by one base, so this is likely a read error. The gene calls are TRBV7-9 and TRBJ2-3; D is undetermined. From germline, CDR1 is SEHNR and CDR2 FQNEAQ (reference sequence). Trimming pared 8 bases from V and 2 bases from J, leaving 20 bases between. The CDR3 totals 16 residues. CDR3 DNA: TGTGCCAGCCCTAAATACCCCCGCATGAACACAGATACGCAGTATTTT. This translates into CASPKYPRMNTDTQYF. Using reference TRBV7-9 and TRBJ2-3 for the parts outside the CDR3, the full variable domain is DTGVSQNPRHKITKRGQNVTFRCDPISEHNRLYWYRQTLGQGPEFLTYFQNEAQLEKSRLLSDRFSAERPKGSFSTLEIQRTEQGDSAMYLCASPKYPRMNTDTQYFGPGTRLTVL.

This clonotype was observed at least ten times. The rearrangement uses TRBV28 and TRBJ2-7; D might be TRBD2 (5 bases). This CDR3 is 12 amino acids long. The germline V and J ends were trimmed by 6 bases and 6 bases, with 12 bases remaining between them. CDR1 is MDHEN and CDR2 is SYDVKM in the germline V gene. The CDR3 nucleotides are TGTGCCAGCAGGACCACAGAGGGCGAGCAGTACTTC. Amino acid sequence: CASRTTEGEQYF.

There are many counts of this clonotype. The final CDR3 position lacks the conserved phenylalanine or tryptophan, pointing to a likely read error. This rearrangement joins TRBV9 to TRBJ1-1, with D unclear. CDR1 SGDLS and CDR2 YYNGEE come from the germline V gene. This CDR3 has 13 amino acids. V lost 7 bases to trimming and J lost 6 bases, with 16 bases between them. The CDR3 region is CASARAGSAEAFI. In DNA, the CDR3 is TGTGCCAGCGCACGTGCTGGGTCCGCTGAAGCTTTCATT.

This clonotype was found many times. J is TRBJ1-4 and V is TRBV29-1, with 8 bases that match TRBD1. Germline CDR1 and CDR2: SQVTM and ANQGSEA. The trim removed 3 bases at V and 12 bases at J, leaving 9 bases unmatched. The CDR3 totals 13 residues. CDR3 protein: CSVDGDRREELFF. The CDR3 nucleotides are TGCAGCGTTGACGGGGACAGGCGAGAAGAACTGTTTTTT.

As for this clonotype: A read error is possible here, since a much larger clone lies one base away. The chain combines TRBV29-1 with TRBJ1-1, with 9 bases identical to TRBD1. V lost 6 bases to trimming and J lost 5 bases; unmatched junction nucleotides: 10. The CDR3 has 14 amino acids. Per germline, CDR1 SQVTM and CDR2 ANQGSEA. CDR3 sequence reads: CSVHTGTGSTEAFF. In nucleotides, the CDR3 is TGCAGCGTCCACACCGGGACAGGGAGTACTGAAGCTTTCTTT.

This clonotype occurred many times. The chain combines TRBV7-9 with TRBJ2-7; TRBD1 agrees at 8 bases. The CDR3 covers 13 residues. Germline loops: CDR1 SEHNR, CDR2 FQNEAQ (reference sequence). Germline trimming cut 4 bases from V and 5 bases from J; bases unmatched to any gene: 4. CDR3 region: CASSSDRDHEQYF. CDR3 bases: TGTGCCAGCAGCTCGGACAGGGACCACGAGCAGTACTTC.

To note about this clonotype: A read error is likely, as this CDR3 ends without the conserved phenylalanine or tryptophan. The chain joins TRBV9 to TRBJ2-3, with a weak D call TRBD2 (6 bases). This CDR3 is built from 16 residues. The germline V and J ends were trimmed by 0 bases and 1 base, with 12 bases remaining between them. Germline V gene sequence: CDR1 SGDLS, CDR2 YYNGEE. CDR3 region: CASSVDVRRGTDTQYS. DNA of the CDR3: TGTGCCAGCAGCGTAGACGTCAGGAGGGGCACAGATACGCAGTATTCT.

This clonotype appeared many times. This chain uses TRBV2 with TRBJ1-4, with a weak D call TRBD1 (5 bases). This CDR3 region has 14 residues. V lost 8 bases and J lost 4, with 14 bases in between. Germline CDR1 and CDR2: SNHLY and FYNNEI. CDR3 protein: CASGGRSLNEKLFF. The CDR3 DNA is TGTGCCAGCGGGGGACGTTCTCTTAATGAAAAACTGTTTTTT.

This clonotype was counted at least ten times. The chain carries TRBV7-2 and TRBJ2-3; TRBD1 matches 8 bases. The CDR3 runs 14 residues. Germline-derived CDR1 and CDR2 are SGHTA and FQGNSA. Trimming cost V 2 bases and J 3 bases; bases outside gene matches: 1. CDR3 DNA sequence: TGTGCCAGCAGCTTAAACAGGGGGACAGATACGCAGTATTTT. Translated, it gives CASSLNRGTDTQYF.

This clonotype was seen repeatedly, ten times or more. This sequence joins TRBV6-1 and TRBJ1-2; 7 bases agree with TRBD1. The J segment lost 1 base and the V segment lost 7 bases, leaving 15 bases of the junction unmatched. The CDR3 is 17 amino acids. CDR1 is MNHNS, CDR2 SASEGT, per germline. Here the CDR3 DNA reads TGTGCCAGCACCCAGACCGGCGGGGACAGATATAACTATGGCTACACCTTC. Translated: CASTQTGGDRYNYGYTF.

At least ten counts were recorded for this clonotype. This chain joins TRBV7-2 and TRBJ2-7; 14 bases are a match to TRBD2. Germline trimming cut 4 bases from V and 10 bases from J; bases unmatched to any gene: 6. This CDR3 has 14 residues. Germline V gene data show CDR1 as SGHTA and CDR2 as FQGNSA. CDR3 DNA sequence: TGTGCCAGCAGCTCCTTGACTAGCGGGGGGGCCCAGTACTTC. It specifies CASSSLTSGGAQYF.

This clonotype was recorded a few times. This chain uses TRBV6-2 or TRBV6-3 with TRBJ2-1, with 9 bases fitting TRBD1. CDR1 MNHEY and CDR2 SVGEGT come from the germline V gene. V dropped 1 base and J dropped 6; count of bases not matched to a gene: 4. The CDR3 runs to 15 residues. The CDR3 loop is CASSYLGQGLNEQFF. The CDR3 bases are TGTGCCAGCAGTTACTTAGGACAGGGGCTCAATGAGCAGTTCTTC.

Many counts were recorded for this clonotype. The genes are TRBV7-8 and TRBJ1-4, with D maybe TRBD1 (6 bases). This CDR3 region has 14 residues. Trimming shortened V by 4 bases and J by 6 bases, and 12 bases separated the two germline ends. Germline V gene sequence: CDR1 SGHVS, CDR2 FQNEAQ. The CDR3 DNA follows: TGTGCCAGCAGCTCCGACAGGACCTATGAAAAACTGTTTTTT. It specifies CASSSDRTYEKLFF.

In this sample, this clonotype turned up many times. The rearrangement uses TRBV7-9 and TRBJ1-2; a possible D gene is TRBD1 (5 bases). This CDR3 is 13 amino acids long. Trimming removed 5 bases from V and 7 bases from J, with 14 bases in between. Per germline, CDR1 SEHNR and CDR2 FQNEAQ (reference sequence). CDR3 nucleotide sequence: TGTGCCAGCAGCCCCGTCGGGGGGTCTGGCTACACCTTC. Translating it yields CASSPVGGSGYTF. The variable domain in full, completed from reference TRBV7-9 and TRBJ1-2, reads DTGVSQNPRHKITKRGQNVTFRCDPISEHNRLYWYRQTLGQGPEFLTYFQNEAQLEKSRLLSDRFSAERPKGSFSTLEIQRTEQGDSAMYLCASSPVGGSGYTFGSGTRLTVV.

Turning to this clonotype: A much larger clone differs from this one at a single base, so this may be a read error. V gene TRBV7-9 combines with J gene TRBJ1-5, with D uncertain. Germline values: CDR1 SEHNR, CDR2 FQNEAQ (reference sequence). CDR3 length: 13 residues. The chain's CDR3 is CVSSSGYNQPQHF. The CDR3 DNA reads TGTGTCAGCAGCTCCGGATACAATCAGCCCCAGCATTTT.

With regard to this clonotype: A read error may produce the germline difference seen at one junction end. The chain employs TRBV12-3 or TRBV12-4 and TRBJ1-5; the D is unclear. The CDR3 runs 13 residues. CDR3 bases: TGTGCCAGCAGTTTCAGGCCCCATCAGCCCCAACATTTT. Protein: CASSFRPHQPQHF.

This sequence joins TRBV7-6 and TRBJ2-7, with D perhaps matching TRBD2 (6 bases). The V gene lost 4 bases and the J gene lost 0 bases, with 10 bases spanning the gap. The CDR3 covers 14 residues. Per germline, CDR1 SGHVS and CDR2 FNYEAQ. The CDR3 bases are TGTGCCAGCAGCTCTAGCGAATTCTCCTACGAGCAGTACTTC. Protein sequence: CASSSSEFSYEQYF.

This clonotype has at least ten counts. CDR3 in amino acids: CASSFSGLDTQYF. CDR3 sequence (DNA): TGTGCCAGCAGTTTTTCCGGGTTAGATACGCAGTATTTT. The rearrangement uses TRBV12-3 or TRBV12-4 and TRBJ2-3; D is uncertain. This CDR3 contains 13 residues. The V and J ends lost 3 bases and 5 bases respectively, with 9 bases between them.